The clone carrying this T cell receptor (beta chain) has a count of ten or more. TCRdb independently ran MiXCR on the RT-PCR reads; one entry per CDR3 protein. The table includes about 680,000 distinct CDR3 sequences, approximately 15% detected once. The germline gives CDR1 SGHDT, CDR2 YYEEEE. V lost 3 bases to trimming and J lost 1 base, with 11 bases between them. The CDR3 is made up of 15 amino acids. The sample taken for sequencing was memory CD4+ T cells from blood. The sequence derives from a female donor in good health, serving as a healthy control. The chain couples TRBV5-6 to TRBJ1-5; possibly TRBD1 for D (6 bases). CDR3 residues: CASSWGPDSNQPQHF. CDR3 in DNA: TGTGCCAGCAGCTGGGGGCCTGACAGCAATCAGCCCCAGCATTTT.